The entry that follows covers one T cell receptor (beta chain) sequence. Germline CDR1 is SGHAT and CDR2 is FQNNGV. This CDR3 spans 14 amino acids. V trimming: 7 bases; J trimming: 14 bases; junction bases outside the gene matches: 18. The data belong to a study of blood T cell repertoires in COVID-19. Whole-study context: Sample material is recorded as cDNA or gDNA derived from T cells, B-cell-depleted T cells, or PBMCs.

Using immunoSEQ multiplex PCR, the repertoire was profiled, and TCRdb retains in-frame clones only, with some absent. Here the sample spans 190,000 or so clones, 80% to 90% being singletons. This sequence joins TRBV11-2 and TRBJ1-2; TRBD1 matches at 8 bases. Sequencing input: peripheral blood. This receptor was identified in a man aged 35 to 55 with active or convalescent COVID-19. The CDR3 coding sequence is TGTGCCAGCAAACCTTTACCCGGACAGGGAGTAGGGACCTTC. The encoded protein is CASKPLPGQGVGTF.